This is a list of T cell receptor beta chains from one sample in a study of CD8+ T cells in alopecia areata. This table comes from immunoSEQ multiplex PCR, and its TCRdb copy is limited to in-frame clones, with some not included. This sample has about 110,000 clones, with around 50% found just once. Here the sequenced sample was CD8+ T cells sorted from blood, taken at week 24, from a patient treated with tofacitinib. These receptors were taken from a human donor with alopecia areata. The CDR3 runs from the conserved cysteine through the conserved F or W. The D gene is left open where the match is weak. Rows give clone size only sometimes, using once, few, many, or a class for an expanded clone.

d_call,clone_size,j_call,v_call,cdr3_length,cdr3_nt,cdr3_aa
-,-,TRBJ2-1,TRBV7-9,15,TGTGCCAGCAGCTTAGCTCAGAGCTCCTACAATGAGCAGTTCTTC,CASSLAQSSYNEQFF
TRBD1,-,TRBJ1-1,TRBV11-2,13,TGTGCCAGCAGCTGGACAGGGGACACTGAAGCTTTCTTT,CASSWTGDTEAFF
-,-,TRBJ1-5,TRBV30,14,TGTGCCTGGGCTCCCGGGGCCAGCAATCAGCCCCAGCATTTT,CAWAPGASNQPQHF
TRBD1,-,TRBJ2-7,TRBV30,13,TGTGCCTGGAGTGTGGGACAGGGGTACGAGCAGTACTTC,CAWSVGQGYEQYF
-,-,TRBJ1-2,TRBV4-1,14,TGCGCCAGCAGCCAAGATCAGGAAGGAAATGGCTACACCTTC,CASSQDQEGNGYTF
-,-,TRBJ2-1,TRBV5-1,14,TGCGCCAGCCAGGGAGGGGGCGAGTACAATGAGCAGTTCTTC,CASQGGGEYNEQFF
-,-,TRBJ2-7,TRBV19,13,TGTGCCAGTAGTATAGAGAACTCCTACGAGCAGTACTTC,CASSIENSYEQYF
-,-,TRBJ1-1,TRBV29-1,12,TGCAGCGTTGTCCGTGAGAACACTGAAGCTTTCTTT,CSVVRENTEAFF
TRBD1,-,TRBJ1-6,TRBV9,16,TGTGCCAGCAGCATCACAGGGGACGAGTATAATTCACCCCTCCACTTT,CASSITGDEYNSPLHF
-,-,TRBJ2-3,TRBV5-1,15,TGCGCCAGCAGCTTGGAAACAGGGATCACAGATACGCAGTATTTT,CASSLETGITDTQYF
-,-,TRBJ2-1,TRBV9,14,TGTGCCAGCAGCGCATACAGCAGTTTCCATGAGCAGTTCTTC,CASSAYSSFHEQFF
-,-,TRBJ2-7,TRBV4-1,15,TGCGCCAGCAGCCAACACACAGGCCCCTTCTACGAGCAGTACTTC,CASSQHTGPFYEQYF
-,-,TRBJ1-5,TRBV30,13,TGTGCCTGGTCTTTAATGGGGAATCAGCCCCAGCATTTT,CAWSLMGNQPQHF
TRBD2,-,TRBJ2-2,TRBV4-1,15,TGCGCCAGCAGCGAACGGGGGGGCAGCACCGGGGAGCTGTTTTTT,CASSERGGSTGELFF
-,once,TRBJ2-7,TRBV4-3,15,TGCGCCAGCAGCCAAGTATTCGGACTGACCTACGAGCAGTACTTC,CASSQVFGLTYEQYF
TRBD1,-,TRBJ1-4,TRBV9,15,TGTGCCAGCAGCCCCCGGGACAGGTTCAATGAAAAACTGTTTTTT,CASSPRDRFNEKLFF
TRBD1,few,TRBJ2-1,TRBV7-9,15,TGTGCCAGCACCTTCGCGGACAGGGAGGTACTGGAACAGTTCTTC,CASTFADREVLEQFF
-,-,TRBJ1-5,TRBV6-1,14,TGTGCCAGCAGTGAATTGGCTGTCAATCAGCCCCAGCATTTT,CASSELAVNQPQHF
TRBD1,-,TRBJ2-7,TRBV29-1,14,TGCAGCGTTCGCTCGGGACAGGGGGTAAGCGAGCAGTACTTC,CSVRSGQGVSEQYF
-,-,TRBJ2-1,TRBV9,13,TGTGCCAGCAGCGTAGTAACCAATAATGAGCAGTTCTTC,CASSVVTNNEQFF
TRBD1,-,TRBJ2-3,TRBV29-1,15,TGCAGCGTTCATACCGGACAGGTTCGCTCAGATACGCAGTATTTT,CSVHTGQVRSDTQYF
TRBD2,-,TRBJ2-1,TRBV11-2,15,TGTGCCAGCAGCTTGACTAGCGGGGGGGAGGGCGAGCAGTTCTTC,CASSLTSGGEGEQFF
TRBD1,-,TRBJ2-1,TRBV25-1,14,TGTGCCAGCAGTGATACCGACAGGGACAATGAGCAGTTCTTC,CASSDTDRDNEQFF
-,medium-sized,TRBJ1-1,TRBV5-1,13,TGCGCCAGCAGATTCCCGGACAGCACTGAAGCTTTCTTT,CASRFPDSTEAFF
TRBD1,-,TRBJ1-2,TRBV11-2,16,TGTGCCAGCAGCTTAGGTCCTGTTACAGGGGACTATGGCTACACCTTC,CASSLGPVTGDYGYTF
-,-,TRBJ2-1,TRBV2,15,TGTGCCAGCAGTGAGGGCCTTTGGACCTACAATGAGCAGTTCTTC,CASSEGLWTYNEQFF
TRBD1,-,TRBJ1-2,TRBV12-5,14,TGTGCTAGTGCCCTCTTGACAGGGTCCTATGGCTACACCTTC,CASALLTGSYGYTF
TRBD1,-,TRBJ2-7,TRBV27,13,TGTGCCAGCAGTCTGACAGGGAGCTACGAGCAGTACTTC,CASSLTGSYEQYF
-,-,TRBJ1-2,TRBV7-2,14,TGTGCCAGCAGCTTAGGGGGCGCGGTCCATGGCTACACCTTC,CASSLGGAVHGYTF
-,few,TRBJ1-5,TRBV13,15,TGTGCCAGCAGCTTAGGCCGTCAGGGGATTCAGCCCCAGCATTTT,CASSLGRQGIQPQHF